The rows below give T cell receptor beta chains drawn from one sample of a study of regulatory T cells in long-lasting Graves disease. Via MiXCR, TCRdb re-called the multiplex PCR reads, giving one row per CDR3 protein. The repertoire has almost 450,000 distinct CDR3 sequences, about a sixth of them found once; the top ten carry approximately 12%. The sample was also reused in another study, on T cells in Graves' hyperthyroidism and ophthalmopathy.

This sample comprised peripheral blood mononuclear cells (PBMCs), obtained at new diagnosis, from a patient treated with antithyroid drugs. The receptors derive from a woman in her twenties or thirties with Graves disease. Each CDR3 is given without its conserved first and last residue.

j_call v_call cdr3_aa
TRBJ2-2 TRBV11-2 ASSFSGGDTGELF
TRBJ2-2 TRBV27 ASSFSEGSSANTGELF
TRBJ2-1 TRBV12-3/TRBV12-4 ASSPSLFVGVGNEQF
TRBJ2-1 TRBV20-1 SARDPSGRVYEQF
TRBJ2-7 TRBV12-3/TRBV12-4 ASSLGDRAYEQY
TRBJ2-3 TRBV24-1 ATSDPGTGGTDTQY
TRBJ2-1 TRBV15 ATSAGTSGVYNEQF
TRBJ2-2 TRBV5-1 ASTSYPGQNTGELF
TRBJ2-7 TRBV5-1 ASSLHPHEQY
TRBJ2-5 TRBV2 ASKRGAGQETQY
TRBJ2-1 TRBV29-1 SVEREYNEQF
TRBJ1-1 TRBV6-5 ASSYLDTEAF
TRBJ1-3 TRBV10-3 AISDADSGNTIY
TRBJ2-1 TRBV20-1 SARSSSGSTDNEQF
TRBJ1-1 TRBV7-8 ASSYDRVAGMDTEAF
TRBJ2-7 TRBV12-3/TRBV12-4 ASSPSSSGIVHEQY
TRBJ2-1 TRBV20-1 SVTAASNNEQF
TRBJ2-1 TRBV25-1 ASSDLGGGNEQF
TRBJ2-6 TRBV27 ASSWVPRANVLT
TRBJ2-5 TRBV27 ASSRASGREEETQY
TRBJ2-7 TRBV5-1 ASSLGDSFGYEQY
TRBJ1-2 TRBV6-1 ASTTPRGGAELGYGYT
TRBJ2-1 TRBV2 ASSERWEFSYNEQF
TRBJ2-1 TRBV20-1 SARSTTSGTFIYNEQF
TRBJ2-1 TRBV27 ASSPTSVGDDNEQF
TRBJ2-1 TRBV30 AWSHIAGEQF
TRBJ1-1 TRBV30 AWSQTGNTEAF
TRBJ2-5 TRBV28 ASSWGLAGGRTETQY
. TRBV12-3/TRBV12-4 ASSLVPGWGETQY
TRBJ2-1 TRBV19 ASSFQRGDEQF
TRBJ2-3 TRBV20-1 SASLSERDTQY
TRBJ2-1 TRBV5-1 ASSLTSGQVYNEQF
TRBJ1-5 TRBV28 ASTTGTGVDQPQH